This T cell receptor beta chain was observed in a study of OX40 agonist ivuxolimab in advanced cancers. Across the whole study: Ivuxolimab is an agonistic anti-OX40 (CD134) antibody, and patients were treated with it.

Germline trimming cut 3 bases from V and 2 bases from J; bases unmatched to any gene: 7. Germline CDR1 is SGHNT and CDR2 is YYREEE (reference sequence). CDR3 length equals 15 residues. Produced via immunoSEQ multiplex PCR; TCRdb's table is partial and in-frame only. Counted here are about 68,000 clones, approximately 90% occurring once; the ten biggest clones make up under 1%. Points on this clone: No antigen is known for it.

Overall study results and limits: Low normalized T-cell clonal expansion also characterized some of the nonresponders.

If patients had autoimmune disease history or systemic immunosuppression, they were excluded. This TCR was sampled from an adult with an advanced solid tumor such as melanoma, head and neck, liver or kidney cancer. The sequencing used CD4+ or CD8+ T cells sorted from blood, collected in a trial of the OX40 agonist ivuxolimab. J is TRBJ2-5 and V is TRBV5-4, with 7 bases matching TRBD1. This CDR3 is CASSWPGRGQETQYF. DNA for the CDR3: TGTGCCAGCAGCTGGCCGGGCAGGGGGCAAGAGACCCAGTACTTC.